This TCR beta chain was recorded in a study of blood T cell repertoires in COVID-19. In assigning cohorts, the study relied on participant-reported clinical history. V lost 5 bases to trimming and J lost 6 bases; unmatched junction nucleotides: 9. The length of the CDR3 is 14 residues. Germline CDR1 is LGHDT and CDR2 is YNNKEL (reference sequence). The assay was immunoSEQ multiplex PCR, and TCRdb's table has in-frame clones only and misses some. The sample lists some 170,000 clones; 84% were seen once. This receptor was taken from a man aged 45-65 years who had recovered from COVID-19. The gene calls are TRBV3-1 (or the pseudogene TRBV3-2) and TRBJ2-5, with 7 bases matching TRBD1. The source material was PBMCs or T cells enriched from blood (not recorded which). The CDR3 DNA follows: TGTGCCAGCAGCTCCCGGGACAGAGGACAGACCCAGTACTTC. Amino acids: CASSSRDRGQTQYF.